This T cell receptor beta chain was found in a study of CD8+CD57+ T cells in acquired aplastic anemia. An expansion of CD8+CD57+ cells by flow cytometry had been shown in patients chosen for sequencing. The sample holds a few counts of this clonotype. The antigen is not known. General study results and limits: Over 25 shared CD8+ CDR3s appeared highly expressed within patients' immunodominant clones.

The length of the CDR3 is 16 residues. Germline loops: CDR1 MNHEY, CDR2 SVGAGI. The V gene end was trimmed by 8 bases and the J gene end by 0 bases; junction bases not matched to a gene: 9. The template for TCR beta VDJ and CDR3 sequence profiling was genomic DNA. Each CDR3 protein is one row after TCRdb ran MiXCR on the reads. The sample gives approximately 300,000 distinct CDR3 sequences, roughly 59% of which show up once; 1% to 1.5% is in the top ten. J is TRBJ2-1 and V is TRBV6-5, with 8 nucleotides matching TRBD2. The sequencing input was sorted CD4+, CD8+, or CD8+CD57+ T cells (not recorded which) from PBMCs. This receptor was taken from a human donor with aplastic anemia. In DNA form, the CDR3 reads TGTGCCAGCCTTCGCGGGAGGACGAGCTCCTACAATGAGCAGTTCTTC. Translation: CASLRGRTSSYNEQFF.